The rows below give T cell receptor beta chains drawn from one sample of a study of blood T cell repertoires in COVID-19. Some clones are missing from TCRdb's copy, which holds only in-frame ones; the method was immunoSEQ multiplex PCR. Among about 260,000 clones listed, more than 80% were seen once. The sample taken for sequencing was peripheral blood. These receptors originate from a woman between 40 and 50 years old with acute or convalescent COVID-19. The CDR3 runs from the conserved cysteine through the conserved F or W. The D gene is left open where the match is weak. A clone size is listed for some rows: how often the clone was seen (once, few, many), or a class if it is expanded.

V: TRBV18; size: .; D: .; length: 13; J: TRBJ1-2; DNA: TGTGCCAGCTCACGACCGGGGCGTTATGGCTACACCTTC; CDR3: CASSRPGRYGYTF
V: TRBV10-1; size: .; D: .; length: 15; J: TRBJ1-6; DNA: TGCGCCAGCACCAAACAGGGCTGCTATAATTCACCCCTCCACTTT; CDR3: CASTKQGCYNSPLHF
V: TRBV5-1; size: .; D: TRBD2; length: 15; J: TRBJ2-2; DNA: TGCGCCAGCAGCTTGTCGACTAGCGGAGCCGGGGAGCTGTTTTTT; CDR3: CASSLSTSGAGELFF
V: TRBV5-1; size: .; D: TRBD1; length: 15; J: TRBJ2-2; DNA: TGCGCCAGCAGCGCTCGACAGGGAAGTAACGGGGAGCTGTTTTTT; CDR3: CASSARQGSNGELFF
V: TRBV6-4; size: .; D: .; length: 12; J: TRBJ1-1; DNA: TGTGCCAGCAGTGACGGCGGGGGGTACGCTTTCTTT; CDR3: CASSDGGGYAFF
V: TRBV7-2; size: .; D: TRBD1; length: 17; J: TRBJ1-2; DNA: TGTGCCAGCAGCTTATTTTTGGGACAGGGCTTTTCCTATGGCTACACCTTC; CDR3: CASSLFLGQGFSYGYTF
V: TRBV25-1; size: .; D: .; length: 13; J: TRBJ1-1; DNA: TGTGCCAGCAGATGGGGCAGGGGAACTGAAGCTTTCTTT; CDR3: CASRWGRGTEAFF
V: TRBV2; size: once; D: .; length: 14; J: TRBJ1-2; DNA: TGTGCCAGCAGCAACCGGCGGATATACTATGGCTACACCTTC; CDR3: CASSNRRIYYGYTF
V: TRBV19; size: .; D: TRBD1; length: 15; J: TRBJ1-2; DNA: TGTGCCAGTAGTATAGAACAGGGGCGATACTATGGCTACACCTTC; CDR3: CASSIEQGRYYGYTF
V: TRBV3-1/TRBV3-2; size: .; D: .; length: 14; J: TRBJ1-2; DNA: TGTGCCAGATCAGCCTTGGGGGGTGAAGGTGGCTACACCTTC; CDR3: CARSALGGEGGYTF
V: TRBV19; size: .; D: TRBD1; length: 14; J: TRBJ1-5; DNA: TGTGCCAGCGGACAGGGGAATTTCAATCAGCCCCAGCATTTT; CDR3: CASGQGNFNQPQHF
V: TRBV19; size: .; D: TRBD1; length: 15; J: TRBJ2-1; DNA: TGTGCCAGTAACAGGGGATCCACCACTCTCAATGAGCAGTTCTTC; CDR3: CASNRGSTTLNEQFF
V: TRBV7-2; size: .; D: .; length: 15; J: TRBJ1-1; DNA: TGTGCCAGCAGCGTATATGAGAACCTGAACACTGAAGCTTTCTTT; CDR3: CASSVYENLNTEAFF
V: TRBV20-1; size: .; D: TRBD1; length: 13; J: TRBJ1-4; DNA: TGCAGTGCTAGTACAGGGGGCAATGAAAAACTGTTTTTT; CDR3: CSASTGGNEKLFF
V: TRBV6-5; size: .; D: .; length: 14; J: TRBJ1-5; DNA: TGTGCCAGCAGTTTAAGACAGACCTATCAGCCCCAGCATTTT; CDR3: CASSLRQTYQPQHF
V: TRBV27; size: .; D: TRBD2; length: 17; J: TRBJ2-1; DNA: TGTGCCAGCAGTTCCGCGGGGAGGGGTCCCCCGTACAATGAGCAGTTCTTC; CDR3: CASSSAGRGPPYNEQFF
V: TRBV5-1; size: .; D: TRBD2; length: 15; J: TRBJ2-3; DNA: TGCGCCAGCAGCCCTAGCGGGGGGACCACAGATACGCAGTATTTT; CDR3: CASSPSGGTTDTQYF